This TCR beta chain is from a study of blood T cell repertoires in COVID-19. Study-level information: Italy, Spain and the United States were the sources of the convalescent and acute COVID-19 samples. The cDNA or gDNA used as material had been derived from T cells, B-cell-depleted T cells, or PBMCs.

The CDR3 spans 13 residues. CDR1 is KGHSH and CDR2 is LQKENI in the germline V gene. Trimming stripped 0 bases from V and 7 bases from J, with 9 bases between. Study processing details: Reference gene primers were amplified, and this amplification served to estimate nucleated cell counts. Here immunoSEQ multiplex PCR was the method, and the copy in TCRdb shows in-frame clones only, minus some. D and trimming were read from the DNA, whereas the V and J calls and clone size are those reported in that table. Among some 58,000 clones listed, roughly 84% were seen once. This sequence was found in a man aged 50 or older with active COVID-19. The chain has TRBV18 and TRBJ1-2, with a tentative D call TRBD1 (6 bases). What was sequenced was peripheral blood. This CDR3 is CASSPPRGSGYTF. The CDR3 region has the DNA TGTGCCAGCTCACCACCCAGGGGATCTGGCTACACCTTC.